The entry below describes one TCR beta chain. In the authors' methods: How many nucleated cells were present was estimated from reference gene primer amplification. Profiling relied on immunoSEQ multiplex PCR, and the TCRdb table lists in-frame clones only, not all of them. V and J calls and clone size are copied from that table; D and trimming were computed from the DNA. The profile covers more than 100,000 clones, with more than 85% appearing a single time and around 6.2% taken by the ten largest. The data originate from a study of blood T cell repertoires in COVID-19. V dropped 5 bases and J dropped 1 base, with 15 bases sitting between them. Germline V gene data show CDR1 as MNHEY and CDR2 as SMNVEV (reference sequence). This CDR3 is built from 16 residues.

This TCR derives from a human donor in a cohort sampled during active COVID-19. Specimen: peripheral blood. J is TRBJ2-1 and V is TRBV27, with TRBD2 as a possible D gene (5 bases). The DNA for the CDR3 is TGTGCCAGCAGTCAACTCGGAGGAAGGTCCTACAATGAGCAGTTCTTC. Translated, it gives CASSQLGGRSYNEQFF.